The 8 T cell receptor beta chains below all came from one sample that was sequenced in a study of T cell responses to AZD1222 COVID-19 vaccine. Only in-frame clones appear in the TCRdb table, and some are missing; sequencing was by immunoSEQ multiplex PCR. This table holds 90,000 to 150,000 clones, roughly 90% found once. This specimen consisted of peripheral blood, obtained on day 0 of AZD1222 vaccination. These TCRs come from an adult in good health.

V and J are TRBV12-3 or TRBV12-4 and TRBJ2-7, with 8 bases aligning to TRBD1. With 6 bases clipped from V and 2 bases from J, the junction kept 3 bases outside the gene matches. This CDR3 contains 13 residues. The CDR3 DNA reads TGTGCCAGCAGGAGGACAGGGACCTACGAGCAGTACTTC. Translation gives CASRRTGTYEQYF.

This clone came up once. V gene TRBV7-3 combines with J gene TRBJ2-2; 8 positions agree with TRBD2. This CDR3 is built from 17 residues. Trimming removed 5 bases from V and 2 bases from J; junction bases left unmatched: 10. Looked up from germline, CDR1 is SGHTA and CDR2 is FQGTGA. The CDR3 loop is CASSKTGGGINTGELFF. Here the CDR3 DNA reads TGTGCCAGCAGCAAAACAGGCGGGGGGATAAACACCGGGGAGCTGTTTTTT.

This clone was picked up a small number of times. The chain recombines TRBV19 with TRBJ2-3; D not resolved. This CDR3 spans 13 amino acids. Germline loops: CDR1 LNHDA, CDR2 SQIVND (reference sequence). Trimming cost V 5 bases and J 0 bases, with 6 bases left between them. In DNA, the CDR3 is TGTGCCAGTAGTCCCCCTAGCACAGATACGCAGTATTTT. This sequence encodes CASSPPSTDTQYF. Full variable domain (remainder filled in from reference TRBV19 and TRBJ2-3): DGGITQSPKYLFRKEGQNVTLSCEQNLNHDAMYWYRQDPGQGLRLIYYSQIVNDFQKGDIAEGYSVSREKKESFPLTVTSAQKNPTAFYLCASSPPSTDTQYFGPGTRLTVL.

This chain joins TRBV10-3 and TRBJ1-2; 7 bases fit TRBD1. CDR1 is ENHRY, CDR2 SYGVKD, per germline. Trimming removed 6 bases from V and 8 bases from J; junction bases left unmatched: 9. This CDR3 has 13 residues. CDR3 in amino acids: CAISRTGVDGYTF. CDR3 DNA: TGTGCCATCAGCAGGACAGGTGTTGACGGCTACACCTTC.

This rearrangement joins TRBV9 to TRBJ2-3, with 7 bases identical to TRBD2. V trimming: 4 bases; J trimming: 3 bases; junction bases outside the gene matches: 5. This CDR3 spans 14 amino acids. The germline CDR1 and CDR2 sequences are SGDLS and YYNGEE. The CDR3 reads CASSYSGDTDTQYF. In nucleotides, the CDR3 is TGTGCCAGCAGCTACAGCGGGGATACAGATACGCAGTATTTT.

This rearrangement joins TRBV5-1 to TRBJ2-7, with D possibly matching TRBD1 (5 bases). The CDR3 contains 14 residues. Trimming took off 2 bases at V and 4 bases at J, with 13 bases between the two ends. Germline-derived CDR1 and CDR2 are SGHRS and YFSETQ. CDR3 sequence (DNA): TGCGCCAGCAGCTTTAGAGACAGCGCGTACGAGCAGTACTTC. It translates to CASSFRDSAYEQYF. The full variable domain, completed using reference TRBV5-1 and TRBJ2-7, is KAGVTQTPRYLIKTRGQQVTLSCSPISGHRSVSWYQQTPGQGLQFLFEYFSETQRNKGNFPGRFSGRQFSNSRSEMNVSTLELGDSALYLCASSFRDSAYEQYFGPGTRLTVT.

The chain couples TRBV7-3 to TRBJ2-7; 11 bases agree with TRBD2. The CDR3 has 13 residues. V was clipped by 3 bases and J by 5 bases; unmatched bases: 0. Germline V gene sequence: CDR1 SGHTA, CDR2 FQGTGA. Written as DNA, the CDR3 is TGTGCCAGCAGCTTGACTAGCGGGAACGAGCAGTACTTC. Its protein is CASSLTSGNEQYF. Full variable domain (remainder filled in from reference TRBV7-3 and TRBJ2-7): GAGVSQTPSNKVTEKGKYVELRCDPISGHTALYWYRQSLGQGPEFLIYFQGTGAADDSGLPNDRFFAVRPEGSVSTLKIQRTERGDSAVYLCASSLTSGNEQYFGPGTRLTVT.

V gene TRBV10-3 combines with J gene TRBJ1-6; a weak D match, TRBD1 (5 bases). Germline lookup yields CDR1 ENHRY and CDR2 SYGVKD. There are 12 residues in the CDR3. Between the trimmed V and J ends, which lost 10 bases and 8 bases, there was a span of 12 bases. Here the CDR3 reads CATQGFDSPLHF. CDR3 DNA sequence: TGTGCCACCCAGGGTTTTGATTCACCCCTCCACTTT.